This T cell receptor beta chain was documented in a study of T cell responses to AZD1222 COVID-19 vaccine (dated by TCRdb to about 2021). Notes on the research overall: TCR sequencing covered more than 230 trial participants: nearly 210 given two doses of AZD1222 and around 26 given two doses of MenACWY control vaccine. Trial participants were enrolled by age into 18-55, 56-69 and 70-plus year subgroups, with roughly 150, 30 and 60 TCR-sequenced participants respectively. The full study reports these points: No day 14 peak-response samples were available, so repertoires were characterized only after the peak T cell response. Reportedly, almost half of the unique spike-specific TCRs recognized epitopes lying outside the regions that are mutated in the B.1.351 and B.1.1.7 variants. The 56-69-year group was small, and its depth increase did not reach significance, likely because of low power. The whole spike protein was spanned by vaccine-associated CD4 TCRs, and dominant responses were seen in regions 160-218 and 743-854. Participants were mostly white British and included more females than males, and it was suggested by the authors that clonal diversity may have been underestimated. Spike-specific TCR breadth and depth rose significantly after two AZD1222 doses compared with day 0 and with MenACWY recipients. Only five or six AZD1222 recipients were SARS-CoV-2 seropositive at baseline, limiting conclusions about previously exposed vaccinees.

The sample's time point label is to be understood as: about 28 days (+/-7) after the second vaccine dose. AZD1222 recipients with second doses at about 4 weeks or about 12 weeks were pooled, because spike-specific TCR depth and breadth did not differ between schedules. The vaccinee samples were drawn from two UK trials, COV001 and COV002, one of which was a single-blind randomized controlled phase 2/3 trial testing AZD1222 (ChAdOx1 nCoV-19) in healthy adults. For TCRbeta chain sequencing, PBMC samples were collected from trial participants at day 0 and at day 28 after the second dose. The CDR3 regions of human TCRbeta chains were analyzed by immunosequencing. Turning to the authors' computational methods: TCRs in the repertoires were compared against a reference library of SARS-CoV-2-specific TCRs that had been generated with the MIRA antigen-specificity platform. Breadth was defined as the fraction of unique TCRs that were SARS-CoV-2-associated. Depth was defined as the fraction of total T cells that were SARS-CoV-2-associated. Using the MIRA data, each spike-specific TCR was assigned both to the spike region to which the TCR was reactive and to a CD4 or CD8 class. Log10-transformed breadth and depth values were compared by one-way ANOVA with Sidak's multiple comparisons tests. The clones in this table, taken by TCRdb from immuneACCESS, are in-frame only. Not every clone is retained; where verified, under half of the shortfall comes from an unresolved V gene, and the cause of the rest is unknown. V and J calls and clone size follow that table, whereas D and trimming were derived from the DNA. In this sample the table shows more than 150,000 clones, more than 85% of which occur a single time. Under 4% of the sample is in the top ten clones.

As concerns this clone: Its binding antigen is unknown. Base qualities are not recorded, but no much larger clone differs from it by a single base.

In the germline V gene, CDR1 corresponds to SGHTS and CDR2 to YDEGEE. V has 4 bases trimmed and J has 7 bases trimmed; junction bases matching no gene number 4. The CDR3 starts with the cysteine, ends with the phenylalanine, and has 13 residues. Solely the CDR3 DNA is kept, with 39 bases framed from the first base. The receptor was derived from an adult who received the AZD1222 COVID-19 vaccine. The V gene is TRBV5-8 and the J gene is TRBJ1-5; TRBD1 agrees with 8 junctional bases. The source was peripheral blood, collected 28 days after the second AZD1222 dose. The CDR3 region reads CASSGQGRQPQHF. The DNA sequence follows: TGTGCCAGCAGCGGACAGGGTCGGCAGCCCCAGCATTTT.